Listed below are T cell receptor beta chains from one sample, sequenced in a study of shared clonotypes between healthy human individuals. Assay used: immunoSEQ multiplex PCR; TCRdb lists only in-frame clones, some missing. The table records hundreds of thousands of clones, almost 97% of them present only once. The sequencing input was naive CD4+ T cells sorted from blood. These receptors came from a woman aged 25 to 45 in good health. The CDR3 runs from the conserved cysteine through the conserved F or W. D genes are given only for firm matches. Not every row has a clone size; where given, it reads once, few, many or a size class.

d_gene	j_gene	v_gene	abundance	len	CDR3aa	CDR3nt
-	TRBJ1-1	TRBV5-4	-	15	CASSEITRVKGEAFF	TGTGCCAGCAGCGAAATTACGCGGGTTAAAGGTGAAGCTTTCTTT
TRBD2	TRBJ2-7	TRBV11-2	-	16	CASSSAMGTSLYEQYF	TGTGCCAGCAGCTCCGCCATGGGGACTAGTTTATACGAGCAGTACTTC
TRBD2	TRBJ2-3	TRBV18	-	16	CASSPVDSGYTDTQYF	TGTGCCAGCTCACCTGTTGATAGCGGGTACACAGATACGCAGTATTTT
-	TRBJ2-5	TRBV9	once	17	CASSGQGASGTGETQYF	TGTGCCAGCAGCGGCCAGGGGGCTAGCGGGACGGGGGAGACCCAGTACTTC
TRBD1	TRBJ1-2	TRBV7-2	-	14	CASSSGTVYYGYTF	TGTGCCAGCAGCTCCGGGACAGTATACTATGGCTACACCTTC
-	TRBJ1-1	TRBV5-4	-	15	CASSSVGGGNTEAFF	TGTGCCAGCAGCTCCGTCGGGGGCGGGAACACTGAAGCTTTCTTT
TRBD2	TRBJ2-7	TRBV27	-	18	CASSLYPGTSGGRYEQYF	TGTGCCAGCAGTTTATACCCGGGGACTAGCGGAGGAAGGTACGAGCAGTACTTC
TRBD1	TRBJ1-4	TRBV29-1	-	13	CSVEQGSGEKLFF	TGCAGCGTCGAACAGGGGTCGGGAGAAAAACTGTTTTTT
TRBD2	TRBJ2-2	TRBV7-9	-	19	CASSSKSIRTSGNTGELFF	TGTGCCAGCAGCTCGAAAAGTATAAGGACTAGCGGGAACACCGGGGAGCTGTTTTTT
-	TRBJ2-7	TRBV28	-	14	CASSLDGGSYEQYF	TGTGCCAGCAGTTTAGACGGTGGGAGCTACGAGCAGTACTTC
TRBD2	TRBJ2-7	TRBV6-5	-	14	CASRTSGRSYEQYF	TGTGCCAGCAGGACTAGCGGGAGGTCCTACGAGCAGTACTTC
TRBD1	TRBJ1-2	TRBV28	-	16	CASTPQWQGAHGGYTF	TGTGCCAGCACCCCACAGTGGCAGGGGGCGCATGGTGGCTACACCTTC
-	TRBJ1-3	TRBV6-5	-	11	CASSYGNTIYF	TGTGCCAGCAGTTACGGAAACACCATATATTTT
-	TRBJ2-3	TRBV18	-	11	CASSSTDTQYF	TGTGCCAGCTCATCCACAGATACGCAGTATTTT
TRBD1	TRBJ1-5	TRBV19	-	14	CASSPLDRYQPQHF	TGTGCCAGTAGTCCCCTGGACAGGTATCAGCCCCAGCATTTT
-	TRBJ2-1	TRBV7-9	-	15	CASSTDYSWYNEQFF	TGTGCCAGCAGCACCGATTACTCGTGGTACAATGAGCAGTTCTTC
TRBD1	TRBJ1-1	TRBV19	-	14	CASSIGAGGTEAFF	TGTGCCAGTAGTATAGGGGCAGGGGGCACTGAAGCTTTCTTT
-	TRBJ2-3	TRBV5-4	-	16	CASSLDAGRSTDTQYF	TGTGCCAGCAGCTTGGACGCGGGGAGGAGCACAGATACGCAGTATTTT
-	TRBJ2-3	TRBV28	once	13	CASRGGFTVTQYF	TGTGCCAGCAGAGGCGGATTCACAGTTACGCAGTATTTT
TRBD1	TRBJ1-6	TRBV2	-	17	CASSEALPGTGGSPLHF	TGTGCCAGCAGTGAAGCGCTTCCGGGGACAGGGGGTTCACCCCTCCACTTT
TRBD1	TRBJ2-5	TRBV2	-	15	CASSETTGASTTQYF	TGTGCCAGCAGTGAAACTACAGGGGCGAGTACGACCCAGTACTTC
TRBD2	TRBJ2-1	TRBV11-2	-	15	CASSPPASGDNEQFF	TGTGCCAGCAGCCCACCGGCTAGCGGGGACAATGAGCAGTTCTTC
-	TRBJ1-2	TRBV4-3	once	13	CASSQGTNYGYTF	TGCGCCAGCAGCCAAGGAACTAACTATGGCTACACCTTC
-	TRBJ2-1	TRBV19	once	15	CASSIRQSSYNEQFF	TGTGCCAGTAGTATCCGACAGAGCTCCTACAATGAGCAGTTCTTC
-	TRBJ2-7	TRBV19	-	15	CASSAQGRGTYEQYF	TGTGCCAGTAGTGCACAGGGAAGAGGGACCTACGAGCAGTACTTC
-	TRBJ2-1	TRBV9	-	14	CASSVGRPNEEQFF	TGTGCCAGCAGCGTGGGACGACCCAATGAAGAGCAGTTCTTC
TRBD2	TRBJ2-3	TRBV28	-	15	CASSSGSGILNTQYF	TGTGCCAGCAGTTCAGGGAGCGGGATCTTAAATACGCAGTATTTT
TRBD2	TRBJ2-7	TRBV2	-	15	CASSPTSGLTYEQYF	TGTGCCAGCAGCCCCACTAGCGGCCTTACCTACGAGCAGTACTTC
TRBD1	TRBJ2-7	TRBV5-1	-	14	CASSTGQGNYEQYF	TGCGCCAGCAGCACGGGACAGGGTAACTACGAGCAGTACTTC
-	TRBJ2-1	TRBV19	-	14	CASSIRENYNEQFF	TGTGCCAGTAGTATACGGGAAAATTACAATGAACAGTTCTTC
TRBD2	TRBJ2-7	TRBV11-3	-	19	CASSSPPFSGRSPGYEQYF	TGTGCCAGCAGCTCCCCCCCTTTCAGCGGGAGGTCCCCCGGCTACGAGCAGTACTTC
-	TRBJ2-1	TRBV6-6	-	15	CASRTKQVAYNEQFF	TGTGCCAGCAGGACCAAACAGGTCGCCTACAATGAGCAGTTCTTC
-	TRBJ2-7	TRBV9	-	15	CASSVDPETTGEQYF	TGTGCCAGCAGCGTAGACCCAGAAACCACGGGGGAGCAGTACTTC
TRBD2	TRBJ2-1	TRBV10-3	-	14	CAIRVAGEMHEQFF	TGTGCCATCAGGGTAGCGGGAGAAATGCATGAGCAGTTCTTC
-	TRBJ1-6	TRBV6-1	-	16	CASSESSGGNNSPLHF	TGTGCCAGCAGTGAAAGCTCGGGGGGTAACAATTCACCCCTCCACTTT
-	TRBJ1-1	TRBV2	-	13	CASSDWGRAEAFF	TGTGCCAGCAGTGATTGGGGAAGGGCTGAAGCTTTCTTT
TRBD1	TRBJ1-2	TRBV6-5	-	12	CASSRTGRGYTF	TGTGCCAGCAGTCGGACAGGGCGAGGCTACACCTTC
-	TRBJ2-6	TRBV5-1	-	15	CASRGEDSGANVLTF	TGCGCCAGCCGCGGAGAGGACTCTGGGGCCAACGTCCTGACTTTC
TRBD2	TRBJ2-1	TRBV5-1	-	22	CATKRAASGRGEAWVSYNEQFF	TGCGCCACCAAAAGGGCGGCTAGCGGGAGGGGCGAAGCCTGGGTCTCCTACAATGAGCAGTTCTTC
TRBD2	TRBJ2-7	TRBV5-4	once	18	CASSQWQVVGGSSYEQYF	TGTGCCAGCAGCCAATGGCAAGTGGTGGGAGGGAGCTCCTACGAGCAGTACTTC
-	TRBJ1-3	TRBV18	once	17	CASSPVPFGETGNTIYF	TGTGCCAGCTCACCGGTTCCATTTGGGGAGACTGGAAACACCATATATTTT
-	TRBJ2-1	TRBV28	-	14	CASSLFPRGNEQFF	TGTGCCAGCAGTTTATTTCCCCGAGGTAATGAGCAGTTCTTC
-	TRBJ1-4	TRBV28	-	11	CASSREEKLFF	TGTGCCAGCAGTCGTGAGGAAAAACTGTTTTTT
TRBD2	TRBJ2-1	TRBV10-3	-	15	CAISGLAGGRNEQFF	TGTGCCATCAGTGGACTAGCGGGGGGTAGGAATGAGCAGTTCTTC
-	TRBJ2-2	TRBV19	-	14	CASSVSQNTGELFF	TGTGCCAGTAGTGTTTCACAGAACACCGGGGAGCTGTTTTTT